Described below is a single TCR beta chain sequence and its context. TCRdb reanalysed the RACE reads using MiXCR and keeps one entry per CDR3 protein. The top ten clones hold 2.6% of a sample with roughly 81,000 distinct CDR3 sequences, 8.5% to 9% of them seen once. Documented time point: pre-sensitization, week 0. The treatment was: therapeutic diphenylcyclopropenone sensitization with weekly scalp DPC. The record originates from a study of human T cells and chemical hapten exposure. V lost 4 bases to trimming and J lost 3 bases, with 8 bases between them. CDR1 is SGHNT and CDR2 is YYREEE in the germline V gene (reference sequence). The CDR3 sequence is 13 residues long.

The TCR was taken from a man aged 40-50 years with alopecia areata. Some clones in this sample may be carry-over from other donors' samples. The chain joins TRBV5-4 to TRBJ1-3, with D unresolved. This specimen was whole blood, taken in connection with sensitization to the hapten diphenylcyclopropenone (DPC). CDR3: CASSPPDGNTIYF. As DNA, the CDR3 is TGTGCCAGCAGCCCCCCAGATGGAAACACCATATATTTT.